A single sample is the source of the 31 T cell receptor beta chains below, sequenced in a study of shared clonotypes between healthy human individuals. CD8 cells regarded as naive lacked CD45RO, were positively chosen for CCR7, and omitted terminally differentiated effector memory CD45RA+ cells. Sequencing used immunoSEQ multiplex PCR; TCRdb keeps in-frame clones, though not all of them. Of 650,000 to 800,000 clones listed, about 90% are singletons. Specimen: naive CD8+ T cells sorted from blood. The receptors stem from a man aged 25 to 45 in good health.

This sequence joins TRBV5-4 and TRBJ2-6; D gene uncertain. Germline lookup yields CDR1 SGHNT and CDR2 YYREEE (reference sequence). This CDR3 comprises 16 residues. The V gene lost 4 bases and the J gene lost 0 bases, with 11 bases spanning the gap. In nucleotides, the CDR3 is TGTGCCAGCAGCATGCGGACGGGCTCTGGGGCCAACGTCCTGACTTTC. Encoded protein: CASSMRTGSGANVLTF.

The chain carries TRBV25-1 and TRBJ2-7; 7 bases agree with TRBD2. Germline V gene lookup returns CDR1 MGHDK and CDR2 SYGVNS. CDR3 size: 14 residues. V dropped 6 bases and J dropped 0; count of bases not matched to a gene: 5. CDR3 amino acids: CASRGGGSSYEQYF. Written as DNA, the CDR3 is TGTGCCAGCAGGGGAGGCGGGAGCTCCTACGAGCAGTACTTC.

This clone was seen a single time. The V gene is TRBV2, the J gene TRBJ2-1, with a possible D match to TRBD1 (5 bases). The V and J ends lost 10 bases and 6 bases respectively, with 10 bases between them. CDR1 is SNHLY and CDR2 is FYNNEI in the germline V gene. The CDR3 runs to 11 residues. DNA for the CDR3: TGTGCCACTAATAGGGGCAATGAGCAGTTCTTC. Protein: CATNRGNEQFF.

CDR3 region: CATSSEEEAFF. The CDR3 bases are TGTGCCACCAGCAGTGAAGAAGAAGCTTTCTTT. The chain joins TRBV15 to TRBJ1-1; D remains ambiguous. V was cut by 3 bases and J by 8 bases, with 7 bases left in between. CDR3 size: 11 residues. Germline V lookup: CDR1 LNHNV, CDR2 YYDKDF (reference sequence).

This chain uses TRBV7-8 with TRBJ2-1, with D tentatively TRBD2 (6 bases). CDR1 is SGHVS and CDR2 is FQNEAQ in the germline V gene. The CDR3 contains 15 residues. With 4 bases removed from V and 4 bases from J, the gap between germline ends came to 14 bases. CDR3 protein: CASSSAGGLYNEQFF. CDR3 sequence (DNA): TGTGCCAGCAGCTCCGCCGGGGGTTTATACAATGAGCAGTTCTTC. The whole variable domain, remainder taken from reference TRBV7-8 and TRBJ2-1, is GAGVSQSPRYKVAKRGQDVALRCDPISGHVSLFWYQQALGQGPEFLTYFQNEAQLDKSGLPSDRFFAERPEGSVSTLKIQRTQQEDSAVYLCASSSAGGLYNEQFFGPGTRLTVL.

The genes are TRBV5-6 and TRBJ2-1, with D perhaps matching TRBD2 (5 bases). The germline gives CDR1 SGHDT, CDR2 YYEEEE. The CDR3 has 15 amino acids. V shed 3 bases and J shed 1 base, with 11 bases lying between them. The CDR3 reads CASSYQRTSYNEQFF. The CDR3 DNA reads as TGTGCCAGCAGCTATCAAAGGACTTCCTACAATGAGCAGTTCTTC.

The chain has TRBV27 and TRBJ1-2; no reliable D call. The CDR3 spans 13 residues. V was pared by 5 bases and J by 7 bases, with 14 bases between. Germline CDR1 MNHEY, CDR2 SMNVEV (reference sequence). The CDR3 region has the DNA TGTGCCAGCAGTCCCGGTAGTGATGCTGGCTACACCTTC. Protein product: CASSPGSDAGYTF.

The table lists this clone with a count of one. The chain employs TRBV27 and TRBJ2-2; the D gene is possibly TRBD2 (5 bases). The V gene lost 6 bases and the J gene lost 6 bases, with 14 bases spanning the gap. The CDR3 length is 14 residues. Germline V lookup: CDR1 MNHEY, CDR2 SMNVEV (reference sequence). CDR3 region: CASRPGLKSGELFF. The DNA of the CDR3 is TGTGCCAGCAGGCCCGGACTGAAGTCCGGGGAGCTGTTTTTT.

The rearrangement uses TRBV10-2 and TRBJ1-3; TRBD1 matches at 9 bases. Germline values: CDR1 WSHSY, CDR2 SAAADI. V was clipped by 5 bases and J by 4 bases; unmatched bases: 3. The CDR3 spans 14 residues. The CDR3 loop is CASSPGTGGNTIYF. The CDR3 nucleotides are TGCGCCAGCAGTCCCGGGACAGGGGGAAACACCATATATTTT.

This chain connects TRBV27 to TRBJ2-2, with 13 bases fitting TRBD2. V was pared by 0 bases and J by 5 bases, with 3 bases of the junction left unmatched. Germline values: CDR1 MNHEY, CDR2 SMNVEV (reference sequence). The CDR3 is made up of 17 amino acids. The CDR3 sequence: CASSLSPGLAGTGELFF. CDR3 nucleotides: TGTGCCAGCAGTTTATCACCGGGACTAGCGGGGACCGGGGAGCTGTTTTTT.

This clone showed up just once. The chain carries TRBV9 and TRBJ1-5; TRBD1 might be the D (5 bases). With 0 bases removed from V and 3 bases from J, the gap between germline ends came to 10 bases. Germline assignment: CDR1 SGDLS and CDR2 YYNGEE. The length of the CDR3 is 15 residues. The CDR3 coding sequence is TGTGCCAGCAGCGTAGGGGGGACTACCAATCAGCCCCAGCATTTT. Protein product: CASSVGGTTNQPQHF.

CDR3 amino acids: CASSALAKSSYNEQFF. In DNA, the CDR3 is TGTGCCAGCAGCGCACTAGCGAAGAGCTCCTACAATGAGCAGTTCTTC. The gene calls are TRBV7-9 and TRBJ2-1, with 7 bases identical to TRBD2. This CDR3 spans 16 amino acids. Looked up from germline, CDR1 is SEHNR and CDR2 is FQNEAQ (reference sequence). Trimming took 5 bases from V and 0 from J; bases not matched to a gene: 7.

V usage is TRBV7-9 and J usage is TRBJ1-2; no clear D gene. This CDR3 has 12 amino acids. Germline CDR1 SEHNR, CDR2 FQNEAQ (reference sequence). Between the trimmed V and J ends, which lost 1 base and 4 bases, there was a span of 4 bases. The CDR3 nucleotides are TGTGCCAGCAGCTTAGAATCCTATGGCTACACCTTC. This encodes CASSLESYGYTF.

This sequence joins TRBV15 and TRBJ1-2; D remains ambiguous. The V gene lost 5 bases and the J gene lost 4 bases, with 14 bases spanning the gap. This CDR3 has 14 amino acids. The germline gives CDR1 LNHNV, CDR2 YYDKDF (reference sequence). In nucleotides, the CDR3 is TGTGCCACCAGCCCTAGGATGGGTGGCTATGGCTACACCTTC. It is translated as CATSPRMGGYGYTF.

J is TRBJ2-7 and V is TRBV29-1; 15 bases map to TRBD2. Trimming took 5 bases from V and 3 from J; bases not matched to a gene: 17. The CDR3 contains 19 residues. Germline CDR1 reads SQVTM; CDR2 reads ANQGSEA. The CDR3 nucleotides read TGCAGCGTTTGTTTTTCCGGACTAGCGGGAGGGCGAGGTCGCTACGAGCAGTACTTC. Protein sequence: CSVCFSGLAGGRGRYEQYF.

The chain carries TRBV10-3 and TRBJ1-2; D may be TRBD1 (5 bases). The germline V and J ends were trimmed by 0 bases and 5 bases, with 13 bases remaining between them. Germline-derived CDR1 and CDR2 are ENHRY and SYGVKD. The CDR3 sequence is 15 residues long. CDR3 DNA sequence: TGTGCCATCAGTGAGTCGGCCCCCGGGGGATATGGCTACACCTTC. Translation: CAISESAPGGYGYTF.

V and J are TRBV29-1 and TRBJ2-7; 9 bases match TRBD1. This CDR3 contains 14 residues. Germline lookup yields CDR1 SQVTM and CDR2 ANQGSEA. V shed 1 base and J 3 bases; nucleotides not matched to a gene: 4. CDR3 sequence: CSVEVSTGGYEQYF. The CDR3 nucleotides read TGCAGCGTTGAAGTGTCGACAGGGGGCTACGAGCAGTACTTC.

The chain combines TRBV27 with TRBJ2-7; 9 bases match TRBD2. The junction had 6 bases not matched to a gene; V was cut back by 5 bases and J by 1 base. Germline V gives CDR1 MNHEY, CDR2 SMNVEV (reference sequence). This CDR3 spans 15 amino acids. The CDR3 DNA reads as TGTGCCAGCAGTATAGCGGGAGTATCTTCCTACGAGCAGTACTTC. Its protein product is CASSIAGVSSYEQYF.

The V and J genes are TRBV29-1 and TRBJ2-1; 7 bases map to TRBD2. There are 14 residues in the CDR3. The germline gives CDR1 SQVTM, CDR2 ANQGSEA. V lost 0 bases, J lost 7 bases, and 6 bases stayed unmatched. The CDR3 DNA reads TGCAGCGTTGAAGACTTGCGGGAGCTGAATGAGCAGTTCTTC. Translation: CSVEDLRELNEQFF.

This chain connects TRBV7-8 to TRBJ1-2; 11 bases map to TRBD1. The CDR3 totals 14 residues. CDR1 is SGHVS and CDR2 is FQNEAQ in the germline V gene. Trimming cost V 4 bases and J 8 bases; bases outside gene matches: 6. CDR3 DNA: TGTGCCAGCAGCTACCGGACAGGGGGCTTGGGCTACACCTTC. It yields the protein CASSYRTGGLGYTF.

CDR3 in DNA: TGCGCCAGCTCAGGGGGACAGAGCTTTTGGGAGACCCAGTACTTC. It translates to CASSGGQSFWETQYF. The chain carries TRBV10-2 and TRBJ2-5, with 7 bases matching TRBD1. CDR3 length: 15 amino acids. Germline V CDR1 and CDR2: WSHSY, SAAADI. V lost 8 bases, J lost 5 bases, and 14 bases stayed unmatched.

The chain is built from TRBV30 and TRBJ2-7; D is perhaps TRBD2 (6 bases). The CDR3 length is 16 residues. In germline, CDR1 is GTSNPN, CDR2 SVGIG (reference sequence). V was pared by 0 bases and J by 0 bases, with 15 bases between. The CDR3 protein is CAWSVCRWEASYEQYF. The CDR3 DNA is TGTGCCTGGAGTGTATGCAGGTGGGAGGCCTCCTACGAGCAGTACTTC.

The rearrangement uses TRBV7-9 and TRBJ1-1; D is unclear. The CDR3 runs to 17 residues. Trimming cost V 5 bases and J 10 bases, with 29 bases left between them. Germline CDR1 is SEHNR and CDR2 is FQNEAQ (reference sequence). CDR3 region: CASSPTPSTAAENAAFF. As DNA, the CDR3 is TGTGCCAGCAGCCCAACCCCTTCCACGGCGGCCGAAAACGCAGCTTTCTTT.

The chain carries TRBV19 and TRBJ2-1; the D gene is possibly TRBD2 (5 bases). V shed 7 bases and J shed 4 bases, with 23 bases lying between them. Looked up from germline, CDR1 is LNHDA and CDR2 is SQIVND (reference sequence). This CDR3 is built from 17 residues. Here the CDR3 reads CASIGVAPSSPYNEQFF. The CDR3 DNA sequence: TGTGCCAGTATTGGGGTAGCGCCCAGCTCCCCTTACAATGAGCAGTTCTTC.

The rearrangement links TRBV7-6 to TRBJ2-7; D perhaps matches TRBD1 (6 bases). Per the germline V gene, CDR1 is SGHVS and CDR2 is FNYEAQ. This CDR3 contains 16 residues. The V and J ends lost 5 bases and 4 bases respectively, with 21 bases between them. The CDR3 nucleotides read TGTGCCAGCAGCGCGCAGGCCGGGACAAGCGAGTACGAGCAGTACTTC. Translating gives CASSAQAGTSEYEQYF. The variable domain in full, completed from reference TRBV7-6 and TRBJ2-7, reads GAGVSQSPRYKVTKRGQDVALRCDPISGHVSLYWYRQALGQGPEFLTYFNYEAQQDKSGLPNDRFSAERPEGSISTLTIQRTEQRDSAMYRCASSAQAGTSEYEQYFGPGTRLTVT.

The chain employs TRBV19 and TRBJ1-5, with no clear D. CDR3 length: 14 amino acids. Germline CDR1 is LNHDA and CDR2 is SQIVND (reference sequence). V was cut by 2 bases and J by 6 bases, with 11 bases left in between. The DNA for the CDR3 is TGTGCCAGTAGTATATTGGCAGTTTCTCAGCCCCAGCATTTT. Translating it yields CASSILAVSQPQHF.

This chain links TRBV7-9 with TRBJ2-7; perhaps TRBD1 as D (5 bases). V was trimmed by 2 bases and J by 10 bases, leaving 18 bases between them. This CDR3 has 14 residues. Germline-derived CDR1 and CDR2 are SEHNR and FQNEAQ (reference sequence). CDR3 sequence (DNA): TGTGCCAGCAGCTTATCGGCAGGGCCAGGGTTTCAGTACTTC. Translated: CASSLSAGPGFQYF.

CDR3 sequence reads: CASSAGQSYGYTF. CDR3 DNA sequence: TGTGCCAGCAGCGCGGGACAGAGCTATGGCTACACCTTC. The V and J genes are TRBV7-9 and TRBJ1-2, with 7 nucleotides matching TRBD1. The CDR3 sequence is 13 residues long. J was trimmed by 4 bases and V by 5 bases; bases with no gene match: 4. From germline, CDR1 is SEHNR and CDR2 FQNEAQ (reference sequence).

The chain joins TRBV19 to TRBJ1-1; perhaps TRBD1 as D (6 bases). The CDR3 loop spans 14 amino acids. The germline V gene encodes CDR1 LNHDA and CDR2 SQIVND (reference sequence). Trimming removed 3 bases at V and 6 bases at J, with 14 bases between. The CDR3: CASSMAHGGSEAFF. The CDR3 DNA reads as TGTGCCAGTAGTATGGCCCACGGGGGCTCTGAAGCTTTCTTT. Together with reference TRBV19 and TRBJ1-1, the CDR3 gives the full variable domain: DGGITQSPKYLFRKEGQNVTLSCEQNLNHDAMYWYRQDPGQGLRLIYYSQIVNDFQKGDIAEGYSVSREKKESFPLTVTSAQKNPTAFYLCASSMAHGGSEAFFGQGTRLTVV.

The rearrangement uses TRBV6-7 and TRBJ2-7; D is undetermined. TRBV6-7 is annotated as an ORF whose role is uncertain. This CDR3 comprises 16 residues. V lost 5 bases and J lost 1, with 18 bases in between. Written as DNA, the CDR3 is TGTGCCAGCAGTCCGGCCGATCCTACTCTATCCTACGAGCAGTACTTC. Translation: CASSPADPTLSYEQYF.

The chain links TRBV19 to TRBJ2-7; D is unresolved. V shed 6 bases and J shed 0 bases, with 9 bases lying between them. The CDR3 contains 13 residues. Germline V lookup: CDR1 LNHDA, CDR2 SQIVND (reference sequence). This chain's CDR3 is CASSLVPSYEQYF. For the CDR3, the DNA is TGTGCCAGTAGCCTTGTTCCCTCCTACGAGCAGTACTTC.